This TCR beta chain stems from a study of graft-versus-host responses after intestinal transplantation. About the study: Recipients across the board were started on anti-thymocyte globulin induction, then kept on tacrolimus and steroids for roughly 3 years.

The CDR3 spans 10 residues. Germline V lookup: CDR1 MNHNY, CDR2 SVGAGI (reference sequence). Trimming pared 5 bases from V and 7 bases from J, leaving 5 bases between. Intraepithelial and lamina propria lymphocytes were released after the graft tissue was processed. This clone occurred once. Data came from immunoSEQ multiplex PCR; TCRdb stores just in-frame clones and leaves some out. The table has fewer than 20,000 clones, roughly four fifths seen once. This sample comprised ileum tissue, obtained 584 days after intestinal transplantation. The genes are TRBV6-6 and TRBJ1-2; D not certain. The receptor was derived from a human patient who received an intestinal transplant, so some T cells may come from the graft donor. As DNA, the CDR3 is TGTGCCAGCAGTGAAAGTGGCTACACCTTC. Translated, it gives CASSESGYTF.